One sample yielded the 4 T cell receptor beta chains listed below, sequenced in a study of cytotoxic CD8 clonotypes in ibrutinib-treated CLL. Data came from immunoSEQ multiplex PCR; TCRdb stores just in-frame clones and leaves some out. The sample includes roughly 63,000 clones, approximately 57% of them seen just once. The specimen comprised PBMCs, sampled after 12 months of ibrutinib treatment. The receptors were sampled from a human donor with chronic lymphocytic leukemia.

The genes are TRBV6-1 and TRBJ1-2; no clear D gene. The CDR3 length is 13 residues. Trimming shortened V by 0 bases and J by 5 bases, and 7 bases separated the two germline ends. CDR1 is MNHNS and CDR2 is SASEGT in the germline V gene. CDR3 DNA: TGTGCCAGCAGTGAAGCGACGGCATATGGCTACACCTTC. Amino acids: CASSEATAYGYTF.

The rearrangement links TRBV7-7 to TRBJ2-5; D remains ambiguous. Trimming stripped 5 bases from V and 5 bases from J, with 15 bases between. This CDR3 contains 14 residues. Germline CDR1 is SSHAT and CDR2 is FNYEAQ (reference sequence). This chain's CDR3 is CASSPRRGSETQYF. CDR3 coding DNA: TGTGCCAGCAGCCCAAGGAGAGGTAGCGAGACCCAGTACTTC.

The chain uses TRBV7-8 and TRBJ2-7; no clear D gene. The germline V and J ends were trimmed by 5 bases and 6 bases, with 14 bases remaining between them. CDR1 SGHVS and CDR2 FQNEAQ come from the germline V gene. This CDR3 is 13 amino acids long. CDR3 nucleotides: TGTGCCAGCAGCACGCTTGGGCCTGGCGAGCAGTACGTC. Protein product: CASSTLGPGEQYV.

The sample holds a few counts of this clone. J is TRBJ2-2 and V is TRBV6-1; maybe TRBD2 (6 bases). CDR3 length: 14 amino acids. Looked up from germline, CDR1 is MNHNS and CDR2 is SASEGT. V lost 7 bases and J lost 8, with 17 bases in between. CDR3 sequence reads: CASILLAAAGELFF. In DNA, the CDR3 is TGTGCCAGCATTCTACTAGCTGCGGCTGGGGAGCTGTTTTTT.